This TCR beta chain was obtained from a study of Ad26.COV2.S vaccination and SARS-CoV-2 variants. As for treatment: around 19 received Ad26.COV2.S at low or high dose, single or two shots; several received placebo; per-sample allocation not given. Sampling was done on day 63 after the first vaccine or placebo injection. Clones were sequenced by immunoSEQ multiplex PCR, and TCRdb holds only the in-frame ones, with some missing. The table lists roughly 320,000 clones, about 86% of them singletons, with under 2% in the top ten. CDR3 length: 11 amino acids. The germline gives CDR1 DFQATT, CDR2 SNEGSKA (reference sequence). V shed 7 bases and J 7 bases; nucleotides not matched to a gene: 6. This clone was seen more than once but under ten times. Its antigen is still unknown. Study-wide points: Recipients given vaccine exceeded placebo recipients in spike-specific TCR breadth. The authors reported substantial breadth in spike-specific CD8+ and CD4+ T cell responses after vaccination.

The chain joins TRBV20-1 to TRBJ2-5, with 7 bases that match TRBD1. The clonotype comes from a person between 18 and 65 years old who received the Ad26.COV2.S COVID-19 vaccine or a placebo. Sequenced here: peripheral blood, sampled in a trial of Ad26.COV2.S vaccine versus placebo. CDR3 nucleotide sequence: TGCAGTGTAGAACGACAGGGGACCCAGTACTTC. Its protein product is CSVERQGTQYF.